This entry concerns a single T cell receptor (beta chain). This clone was observed once. Its binding antigen is unknown. Base-call qualities are not available, and no considerably larger clone is one nucleotide away. The CDR3 has 15 amino acids, counting the end cysteine and phenylalanine. Only the CDR3 DNA is retained, 45 bases long and in frame from the first base. Relative to germline, V is 0 bases shorter and J is 0 bases shorter, with 7 bases between their ends. The germline V gene encodes CDR1 SGHKS and CDR2 YYEKEE (reference sequence). This sample was taken from a study of control samples from healthy donors and cancer patients (dated by TCRdb to about 2020). Library preparation used the immunoSEQ multiplex PCR assay. Here the immuneACCESS table is served through TCRdb, limited to in-frame sequences with V and J called. Missing clones are a known gap in these copies; in checked studies unresolved V genes cover under half, and the rest lacks a known reason. Across this sample there are approximately 100,000 clones, with about 91% seen only once. The biggest ten clones account for about 14% of the sample.

The origin of this receptor is a man aged 30 to 39 in good health. Specimen: blood. The chain links TRBV5-5 with TRBJ2-1; the D segment cannot be called with confidence. CDR3 region: CASSLGAGSYNEQFF. The DNA reads TGTGCCAGCAGCTTGGGGGCAGGCTCCTACAATGAGCAGTTCTTC.